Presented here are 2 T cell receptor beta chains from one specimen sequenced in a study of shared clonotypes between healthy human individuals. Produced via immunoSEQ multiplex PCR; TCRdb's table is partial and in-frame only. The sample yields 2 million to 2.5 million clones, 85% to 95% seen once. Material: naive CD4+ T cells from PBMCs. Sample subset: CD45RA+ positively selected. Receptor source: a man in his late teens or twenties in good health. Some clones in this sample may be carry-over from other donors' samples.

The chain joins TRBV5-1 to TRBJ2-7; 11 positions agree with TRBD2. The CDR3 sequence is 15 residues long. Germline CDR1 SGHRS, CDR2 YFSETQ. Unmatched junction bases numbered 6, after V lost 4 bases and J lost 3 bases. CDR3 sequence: CASSGGLADHYEQYF. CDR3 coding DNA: TGCGCCAGCAGCGGGGGACTAGCGGACCACTACGAGCAGTACTTC.

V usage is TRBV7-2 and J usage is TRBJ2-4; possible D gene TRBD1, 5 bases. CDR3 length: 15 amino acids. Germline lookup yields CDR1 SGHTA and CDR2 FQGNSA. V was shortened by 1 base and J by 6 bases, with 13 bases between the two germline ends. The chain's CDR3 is CASSLGGAGGNIQYF. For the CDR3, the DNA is TGTGCCAGCAGCTTAGGTGGGGCCGGTGGAAACATTCAGTACTTC.